What follows is one TCR beta chain and its context. Its antigen remains unidentified. This entry is derived from a study of CXCR3-negative and CXCR3-positive naive CD8 T cells. Looking at the study overall: Roughly 1.5 +/- 0.3 million TRB reads came from each library, giving about 135 million in total.

In preparing the TRB cDNA libraries, 5' RACE with UMI labels was used. TCRdb re-called the 5' RACE reads and catalogs CDR3 proteins one per entry, DNA excluded. The sample features about 120,000 distinct CDR3 sequences, with just over 0.35% in its top ten. The CDR3 contains 15 residues. The V gene's germline CDR1 is SGHVS and CDR2 FQNEAQ. Study-wide results and caveats: A higher hydrophobicity marked the TRB CDR3s of CXCR3-positive naive cells versus CXCR3-negative naive cells. Surface CD5 was comparable between naive subsets; TCR strength was inferred from TRB CDR3 properties. Memory CD8+ cells showed much lower diversity, while both naive subsets were comparably high.

Every subset of CD8+ T cells was sorted in triplicate at approximately 300,000 cells each. The TCR comes from a human donor in good health. Some clones in this sample may be carry-over from other donors' samples. Sequences were obtained from naive CXCR3+ CD8+ T cells from blood. As to subset: CD45RO-CCR7+CD27+CD95- naive CD8+ T cells expressing CXCR3 (TNR3+). This sequence joins TRBV7-8 and TRBJ2-1; TCRdb outputs TRBD2, but without DNA this stays unchecked. The chain's CDR3 is CASSPLWLANNEQFF.